Below are 30 T cell receptor beta chains sequenced from a single sample in a study of blood T cells in healthy people across ages. Primers used in a second PCR of roughly 7 to 12 cycles were a sample-barcoded 5' primer and a J-beta primer mix. Each CDR3 protein gets one entry after TCRdb re-called the 5' RACE reads with MiXCR. The sample comprises over 950,000 distinct CDR3 sequences, roughly 50% of which are singletons, and roughly a fifth rests with the top ten. The sequenced sample consisted of blood. These receptor sequences come from a woman aged 55-69 years in good health.

The chain joins TRBV11-2 to TRBJ1-4, with D possibly TRBD1 on 6 matching bases. Trimming removed 5 bases from V and 3 bases from J, with 10 bases in between. The CDR3 runs to 14 residues. Germline CDR1 SGHAT, CDR2 FQNNGV. The CDR3 DNA is TGTGCCAGCAGCGGGGGCCTGGCTAATGAAAAACTGTTTTTT. This encodes CASSGGLANEKLFF.

The V and J genes are TRBV2 and TRBJ2-4; D may be TRBD2 (5 bases). V was cut by 4 bases and J by 10 bases, with 14 bases left in between. From germline, CDR1 is SNHLY and CDR2 FYNNEI. The CDR3 covers 13 residues. The CDR3 region has the DNA TGTGCCAGCAGTGCCTCCACTAGATTTATTCAGTACTTC. This sequence encodes CASSASTRFIQYF.

The chain is built from TRBV4-3 and TRBJ1-4; D remains ambiguous. Germline assignment: CDR1 LGHNA and CDR2 YSLEER. Trimming removed 0 bases at V and 6 bases at J, with 14 bases between. CDR3 length: 16 residues. This chain's CDR3 is CASSQDRWGADEKLFF. The CDR3 coding sequence is TGCGCCAGCAGCCAAGATCGGTGGGGTGCCGATGAAAAACTGTTTTTT.

DNA for the CDR3: TGTGCCAGCAGCGGGACAGGGATTATGGACTATGGCTACACCTTC. It translates to CASSGTGIMDYGYTF. The gene calls are TRBV6-5 and TRBJ1-2; 9 nucleotides align to TRBD1. This CDR3 contains 15 residues. Germline CDR1 is MNHEY and CDR2 is SVGAGI. The V segment lost 6 bases and the J segment 3 bases; nucleotides outside the gene matches: 8.

The chain joins TRBV29-1 to TRBJ2-5, with a tentative D call TRBD1 (7 bases). V was clipped by 2 bases and J by 4 bases, with 11 bases between them. Germline V lookup: CDR1 SQVTM, CDR2 ANQGSEA. The CDR3 runs 13 residues. The CDR3 here is CSVEQGEAETQYF. CDR3 sequence (DNA): TGCAGCGTTGAACAGGGGGAGGCAGAGACCCAGTACTTC.

The genes are TRBV14 and TRBJ1-1; no reliable D call. V lost 1 base and J lost 3, with 6 bases in between. Germline V CDR1 and CDR2: SGHDN, FVKESK. The CDR3 totals 13 residues. CDR3 region: CASSQAEYTEAFF. As DNA, the CDR3 is TGTGCCAGCAGCCAAGCCGAATACACTGAAGCTTTCTTT.

Regarding this clonotype: One junction end disagrees with the germline gene, perhaps due to a read error. The chain has TRBV29-1 and TRBJ1-4; D is unresolved. The germline CDR1 and CDR2 sequences are SQVTM and ANQGSEA. This CDR3 is built from 10 residues. CDR3 sequence: CGVVGEKLFF. The CDR3, as DNA: TGCGGCGTTGTAGGAGAAAAACTGTTTTTT. The variable domain in full, with the rest retrieved from reference TRBV29-1 and TRBJ1-4, is SAVISQKPSRDICQRGTSLTIQCQVDSQVTMMFWYRQQPGQSLTLIATANQGSEATYESGFVIDKFPISRPNLTFSTLTVSNMSPEDSSIYLCGVVGEKLFFGSGTQLSVL.

This sequence joins TRBV7-9 and TRBJ1-6, with 8 bases aligning to TRBD1. CDR3 length: 16 residues. CDR1 is SEHNR and CDR2 is FQNEAQ in the germline V gene (reference sequence). With V trimmed by 1 base and J by 9 bases, 8 bases remained unmatched. This CDR3 is CASSLVQGQGASPLHF. The CDR3 nucleotides are TGTGCCAGCAGCTTAGTACAAGGGCAGGGGGCTTCACCCCTCCACTTT.

The rearrangement joins TRBV19 to TRBJ1-5; D is ambiguous. This CDR3 spans 14 amino acids. V was cut by 8 bases and J by 9 bases, with 20 bases left in between. Germline lookup yields CDR1 LNHDA and CDR2 SQIVND (reference sequence). The CDR3 region is CASSGPSLNWPQHF. The CDR3 nucleotides are TGTGCCAGTTCTGGACCCAGCCTTAATTGGCCCCAGCATTTT.

This clonotype was counted only a few times. The J gene is TRBJ2-5, the V gene TRBV14; the D is unclear. CDR1 is SGHDN and CDR2 is FVKESK in the germline V gene. The CDR3 contains 14 residues. Deletions cut 1 base from V and 0 bases from J, with 6 bases between. CDR3 loop: CASSQAPDQETQYF. CDR3 DNA sequence: TGTGCCAGCAGCCAAGCCCCTGACCAAGAGACCCAGTACTTC.

The table lists this clonotype with a count of one. The rearrangement uses TRBV20-1 and TRBJ2-3; TRBD2 aligns across 10 bases. The CDR3 runs to 15 residues. From germline, CDR1 is DFQATT and CDR2 SNEGSKA (reference sequence). The J segment lost 2 bases and the V segment lost 5 bases, leaving 7 bases of the junction unmatched. CDR3 bases: TGCAGTGCTGAGGGACTAGCGAGTACCACAGATACGCAGTATTTT. This codes for CSAEGLASTTDTQYF.

V is TRBV11-2 and J is TRBJ2-1; 10 nucleotides match TRBD2. There are 16 residues in the CDR3. J was trimmed by 7 bases and V by 4 bases; bases with no gene match: 10. The germline CDR1 and CDR2 sequences are SGHAT and FQNNGV. The CDR3 DNA reads TGTGCCAGCAGCTCCCTAACGACTAGCGGGCCTAATGAGCAGTTCTTC. It encodes CASSSLTTSGPNEQFF.

This clonotype was counted only a few times. The chain joins TRBV28 to TRBJ2-1; 9 bases match TRBD2. Looked up from germline, CDR1 is MDHEN and CDR2 is SYDVKM. The CDR3 loop spans 15 amino acids. Unmatched junction bases numbered 8, after V lost 4 bases and J lost 7 bases. The CDR3 is CASSYNSGRRNEQFF. The CDR3 region has the DNA TGTGCCAGCAGTTACAATAGCGGGAGAAGGAATGAGCAGTTCTTC. Full variable domain (rest looked up from reference TRBV28 and TRBJ2-1): DVKVTQSSRYLVKRTGEKVFLECVQDMDHENMFWYRQDPGLGLRLIYFSYDVKMKEKGDIPEGYSVSREKKERFSLILESASTNQTSMYLCASSYNSGRRNEQFFGPGTRLTVL.

The chain couples TRBV10-3 to TRBJ1-6; a possible D gene is TRBD1 (6 bases). The germline V gene has CDR1 ENHRY and CDR2 SYGVKD. The CDR3 consists of 13 residues. V lost 10 bases and J lost 11, with 18 bases in between. The CDR3 bases are TGTGCCAGCAAACAGGGTGACTTTGCACCCCTCCACTTT. Its protein is CASKQGDFAPLHF.

In its sample, this clonotype was seen a few times. The chain recombines TRBV28 with TRBJ2-4; D is ambiguous. Germline V gene lookup returns CDR1 MDHEN and CDR2 SYDVKM. The V gene lost 3 bases and the J gene lost 6 bases, with 12 bases spanning the gap. This CDR3 has 14 amino acids. The CDR3: CASSFLSLANIQYF. The CDR3 bases are TGTGCCAGCAGTTTCCTTTCCCTGGCAAACATTCAGTACTTC.

A few counts support this clonotype. The chain joins TRBV10-3 to TRBJ1-2, with TRBD1 identical over 7 bases. Germline CDR1 and CDR2: ENHRY and SYGVKD. Unmatched junction bases numbered 8, after V lost 4 bases and J lost 0 bases. The CDR3 sequence is 16 residues long. CDR3 sequence (DNA): TGTGCCATCAGTGGACAGGGCCAATTTTCTAACTATGGCTACACCTTC. Translated, it gives CAISGQGQFSNYGYTF.

Points on this clonotype: No conserved phenylalanine or tryptophan ends this CDR3, so it is likely a read error. The gene calls are TRBV7-2 and TRBJ1-5, with D perhaps TRBD1 (5 bases). The germline gives CDR1 SGHTA, CDR2 FQGNSA. With 5 bases removed from V and 4 bases from J, the gap between germline ends came to 18 bases. This CDR3 is built from 16 residues. The CDR3: CASSPRGAFRNQPQHS. The CDR3 DNA reads as TGTGCCAGCAGCCCACGAGGGGCGTTCAGAAATCAGCCCCAGCATTCT.

V is TRBV25-1 and J is TRBJ1-6; D is perhaps TRBD1 (6 bases). Germline values: CDR1 MGHDK, CDR2 SYGVNS. Trimming left V 3 bases short and J 14 bases short, with 20 bases between. The CDR3 is 15 amino acids. The DNA for the CDR3 is TGTGCCAGCAGTGAGGGGGGCAGGGGAACTTCCACCCTCCACTTT. Amino acid sequence: CASSEGGRGTSTLHF.

This chain uses TRBV5-1 with TRBJ2-7; no clear D. The CDR3 covers 14 residues. The V gene lost 3 bases and the J gene lost 3 bases, with 13 bases spanning the gap. Germline CDR1 SGHRS, CDR2 YFSETQ. Written as DNA, the CDR3 is TGCGCCAGCAGCTCGGGCGAGGCTTTCTACGAGCAGTACTTC. Its translation is CASSSGEAFYEQYF.

The chain employs TRBV6-1 and TRBJ1-5; 9 nucleotides agree with TRBD1. V shed 6 bases and J 5 bases; nucleotides not matched to a gene: 11. The CDR3 is 16 residues long. CDR1 and CDR2 (germline): MNHNS, SASEGT. This CDR3 reads CASRDLGQGMHQPQHF. The DNA for the CDR3 is TGTGCCAGCAGAGATTTGGGACAGGGTATGCATCAGCCCCAGCATTTT.

A remark on this clonotype: The germline gene is not matched at one end of the junction; a read error may be the cause. CDR3 in amino acids: CASSALRPYNEQFF. In DNA, the CDR3 is TGTGCCAGCAGTGCCCTCCGGCCCTACAACGAGCAGTTCTTC. The chain is built from TRBV27 and TRBJ2-1, with no clear D. CDR3 size: 14 residues. Per the germline V gene, CDR1 is MNHEY and CDR2 is SMNVEV (reference sequence).

This chain uses TRBV15 with TRBJ2-4, with TRBD2 identical over 10 bases. This CDR3 has 13 amino acids. V trimming: 0 bases; J trimming: 13 bases; junction bases outside the gene matches: 3. CDR1 is LNHNV, CDR2 YYDKDF, per germline (reference sequence). The CDR3 nucleotides read TGTGCCACCAGCAGAGATCTAGCGGGGGAGCAGTACTTC. Translating it yields CATSRDLAGEQYF.

The chain joins TRBV20-1 to TRBJ2-7; TRBD2 matches at 8 bases. Germline CDR1 is DFQATT and CDR2 is SNEGSKA (reference sequence). V trimming: 1 base; J trimming: 7 bases; junction bases outside the gene matches: 12. This CDR3 has 15 amino acids. In DNA, the CDR3 is TGCAGTGCTAGAGTCGGACTAGCTCCCGGACCGGAGCAGTACTTC. Its protein is CSARVGLAPGPEQYF.

Ten or more counts support this clonotype. J is TRBJ2-5 and V is TRBV2, with D possibly matching TRBD1 (5 bases). This CDR3 is 13 amino acids long. Germline assignment: CDR1 SNHLY and CDR2 FYNNEI. Trimming stripped 5 bases from V and 2 bases from J, with 9 bases between. The CDR3 coding sequence is TGTGCCAGCAGTCTGACAGCGCAAGAGACCCAGTACTTC. It encodes CASSLTAQETQYF.

J is TRBJ2-7 and V is TRBV7-2; D remains ambiguous. Per germline, CDR1 SGHTA and CDR2 FQGNSA. V gave up 8 bases and J gave up 2 bases, with 10 bases separating them. This CDR3 has 12 residues. The CDR3 region is CASGFTTYEQYF. The CDR3 coding sequence is TGTGCCAGCGGATTCACAACCTACGAGCAGTACTTC.

This clonotype was seen a handful of times. This chain joins TRBV20-1 and TRBJ2-7; possible D gene TRBD2, 5 bases. This CDR3 has 15 residues. Between the trimmed V and J ends, which lost 1 base and 3 bases, there was a span of 16 bases. CDR1 DFQATT and CDR2 SNEGSKA come from the germline V gene (reference sequence). The CDR3 nucleotides read TGCAGTGCTAGAGTCCCGGCGGGCTCCTACTACGAGCAGTACTTC. Translating gives CSARVPAGSYYEQYF.

The sample holds a few counts of this clonotype. The V and J genes are TRBV6-6 and TRBJ2-4, with 8 bases lining up with TRBD2. Near its end, the DNA agrees better with TRBJ2-7, so the J call may be wrong. Germline CDR1 reads MNHNY; CDR2 reads SVGAGI (reference sequence). The CDR3 consists of 15 residues. The CDR3 loop is CASRDSGALNYEQYF. In DNA form, the CDR3 reads TGTGCCAGCAGGGATAGCGGGGCCCTAAACTACGAGCAGTACTTC.

This clonotype was counted a few times. DNA of the CDR3: TGTGCCAGCAGCTTAAGCAGCGGGAAGGGGAATGAGCAGTTCTTC. It specifies CASSLSSGKGNEQFF. The genes are TRBV7-2 and TRBJ2-1; the match to TRBD2 covers 7 bases. With 2 bases clipped from V and 7 bases from J, the junction kept 8 bases outside the gene matches. The CDR3 is 15 residues long. Germline CDR1 and CDR2: SGHTA and FQGNSA.

This clonotype occurred a few times. This chain connects TRBV20-1 to TRBJ2-1; 11 bases agree with TRBD2. There are 14 residues in the CDR3. The V gene end was trimmed by 4 bases and the J gene end by 6 bases; junction bases not matched to a gene: 5. CDR1 is DFQATT and CDR2 is SNEGSKA in the germline V gene (reference sequence). CDR3 DNA sequence: TGCAGTGCTATGCCTGGGACTAGCGGCAATGAGCAGTTCTTC. Its translation: CSAMPGTSGNEQFF.

This chain connects TRBV11-2 to TRBJ1-1; D perhaps matches TRBD1 (6 bases). With 4 bases removed from V and 9 bases from J, the gap between germline ends came to 15 bases. Germline assignment: CDR1 SGHAT and CDR2 FQNNGV. This CDR3 is built from 13 residues. CDR3 DNA sequence: TGTGCCAGCAGCTCAGCTGGTACAGGGCAAGCTTTCTTT. Protein sequence: CASSSAGTGQAFF.